This entry features one T cell receptor beta chain sequence. TCRdb re-analysed the 5' RACE reads in MiXCR, keeping a single row per CDR3 protein. Among about 220,000 distinct CDR3 sequences listed, about 7.5% were seen once. The sample belongs to a study of identical twins. CDR1 and CDR2 (germline): MNHNY, SVGAGI (reference sequence). This CDR3 has 12 residues. Between the trimmed V and J ends, which lost 10 bases and 3 bases, there was a span of 12 bases. These data also featured in a second study, about yellow fever vaccine responses in identical twins.

The receptor was derived from a woman between 18 and 29 years old in good health. The chain employs TRBV6-6 and TRBJ1-1; D is ambiguous. The sequenced sample was memory (CD45RO+) T cells sorted from blood. The CDR3, as DNA: TGTGCCAACAAAGGGCGTGACACTGAAGCTTTCTTT. Translating gives CANKGRDTEAFF.